The 29 T cell receptor beta chains below all came from one sample that was sequenced in a study of T cells in Graves' hyperthyroidism and ophthalmopathy. There were TCR beta CDR3 regions amplified from RNA transcripts. Initially, a first-round RT-PCR of the TCR CDR3 employed the HTBI primer set. Each CDR3 protein gets one entry after TCRdb re-called the multiplex PCR reads with MiXCR. The sample yields approximately 560,000 distinct CDR3 sequences, around a sixth seen once. The sequenced material came from blood. Every receptor here comes from a woman aged 25 to 45 with Graves' hyperthyroidism.

The CDR3 DNA is TGCGCCAGCAGTCCGGCGGGTACTAATGAAAAACTGTTTTTT. The encoded protein is CASSPAGTNEKLFF. The chain combines TRBV10-1 with TRBJ1-4; D not resolved. The CDR3 is made up of 14 amino acids. Per the germline V gene, CDR1 is WNHNN and CDR2 is SYGVQD (reference sequence). V lost 5 bases to trimming and J lost 2 bases, with 9 bases between them.

The table lists this clonotype with many counts. The chain's CDR3 is CASSTSGSGYEQYF. As DNA, the CDR3 is TGTGCCAGCAGCACTAGCGGGAGTGGGTACGAGCAGTACTTC. The chain carries TRBV6-1 and TRBJ2-7; 11 nucleotides align to TRBD2. This CDR3 has 14 residues. With 6 bases clipped from V and 4 bases from J, the junction kept 5 bases outside the gene matches. In germline, CDR1 is MNHNS, CDR2 SASEGT.

In its sample, this clonotype was seen many times. This chain links TRBV3-1 with TRBJ1-2; D ambiguous. The V gene's germline CDR1 is LGHDT and CDR2 YNNKEL (reference sequence). V was clipped by 0 bases and J by 4 bases, with 15 bases between them. CDR3 length: 16 residues. CDR3 nucleotide sequence: TGTGCCAGCAGCCAAGATCTGGCAACTGCGATCTATGGCTACACCTTC. Its protein is CASSQDLATAIYGYTF.

A note on this clonotype: A much larger clone lies one base from this, so it may be a read error. The rearrangement joins TRBV2 to TRBJ1-4; no reliable D call. CDR3 length: 15 amino acids. Germline lookup yields CDR1 SNHLY and CDR2 FYNNEI. The V and J ends lost 5 bases and 2 bases respectively, with 12 bases between them. CDR3 amino acids: CASSSQSLTNEKLFF. In DNA form, the CDR3 reads TGTGCCAGCAGTTCCCAGTCTCTTACTAATGAAAAACTGTTTTTT.

J is TRBJ2-4 and V is TRBV6-1, with 7 bases fitting TRBD2. Germline V gene sequence: CDR1 MNHNS, CDR2 SASEGT. V dropped 6 bases and J dropped 12; count of bases not matched to a gene: 11. The CDR3 is made up of 13 amino acids. CDR3 in DNA: TGTGCCAGCAGAACGCCTGGTGGGGAGGGTCAGTACTTC. Translating it yields CASRTPGGEGQYF.

This clonotype was seen repeatedly, ten times or more. The chain has TRBV9 and TRBJ2-3; unclear D gene. The V and J ends lost 0 bases and 2 bases respectively, with 10 bases between them. CDR1 and CDR2 (germline): SGDLS, YYNGEE. The CDR3 has 15 amino acids. This CDR3 reads CASSVATRPTDTQYF. In DNA, the CDR3 is TGTGCCAGCAGCGTAGCGACTCGCCCCACAGATACGCAGTATTTT.

The rearrangement uses TRBV25-1 and TRBJ2-5; 7 nucleotides line up with TRBD2. The CDR3 covers 15 residues. V shed 4 bases and J 5 bases; nucleotides not matched to a gene: 10. Germline V gene data show CDR1 as MGHDK and CDR2 as SYGVNS. The CDR3 nucleotides are TGTGCCAGCAGTGCTGCGGGAGCTCGGGGGGAGACCCAGTACTTC. Its protein is CASSAAGARGETQYF. The variable domain in full, with the rest retrieved from reference TRBV25-1 and TRBJ2-5, is EADIYQTPRYLVIGTGKKITLECSQTMGHDKMYWYQQDPGMELHLIHYSYGVNSTEKGDLSSESTVSRIRTEHFPLTLESARPSHTSQYLCASSAAGARGETQYFGPGTRLLVL.

This clonotype was detected only a few times. This chain uses TRBV10-3 with TRBJ2-3; TRBD2 matches 12 bases. This CDR3 contains 14 residues. J was trimmed by 6 bases and V by 5 bases; bases with no gene match: 3. Germline V gene lookup returns CDR1 ENHRY and CDR2 SYGVKD. CDR3 sequence (DNA): TGTGCCATCAGTCATACTAGCGGGAGGGATACGCAGTATTTT. It yields the protein CAISHTSGRDTQYF.

This clonotype turned up a few times. The genes are TRBV7-2 and TRBJ2-1; 10 positions agree with TRBD2. The CDR3 totals 18 residues. Losses at the gene ends were 5 bases for V and 4 bases for J; bases not matched to a gene: 14. Per germline, CDR1 SGHTA and CDR2 FQGNSA. The CDR3 loop reads CASSQLLGLAATYNEQFF. CDR3 DNA: TGTGCCAGCAGCCAATTGCTAGGACTAGCGGCGACTTACAATGAGCAGTTCTTC.

This clonotype has at least ten counts. This chain uses TRBV6-1 with TRBJ2-7, with 12 bases that match TRBD1. Trimming took 2 bases from V and 5 from J; bases not matched to a gene: 7. Germline V gene lookup returns CDR1 MNHNS and CDR2 SASEGT. CDR3 length: 16 amino acids. The chain's CDR3 is CASSESAGTGGDEQYF. CDR3 nucleotide sequence: TGTGCCAGCAGTGAATCCGCCGGGACAGGGGGCGACGAGCAGTACTTC.

The gene calls are TRBV6-5 and TRBJ2-1; 8 bases agree with TRBD1. The CDR3 is 17 amino acids. Germline CDR1 MNHEY, CDR2 SVGAGI. V shed 2 bases, J shed 1 base, and the junction held 7 bases outside the gene matches. The CDR3 DNA reads TGTGCCAGCAGTTACACTTTAACAGGGGGGTCCTACAATGAGCAGTTCTTC. This codes for CASSYTLTGGSYNEQFF.

This clonotype was seen repeatedly, ten times or more. The V call is TRBV6-2 or TRBV6-3, the J call TRBJ2-3, with D tentatively TRBD1 (5 bases). Trimming took 4 bases from V and 2 from J, leaving 7 bases between them. Germline CDR1 and CDR2: MNHEY and SVGEGT. The CDR3 is 13 residues long. CDR3 residues: CASSFRDTDTQYF. The CDR3 DNA sequence: TGTGCCAGCAGTTTCAGGGACACAGATACGCAGTATTTT.

This chain's CDR3 is CASSPLPSGRLNNSPLHF. The CDR3 DNA sequence: TGCGCCAGCAGCCCTCTACCGTCGGGAAGGCTCAATAATTCACCCCTCCACTTT. The chain joins TRBV5-1 to TRBJ1-6; D unresolved. The CDR3 runs to 18 residues. V was trimmed by 4 bases and J by 5 bases, leaving 22 bases between them. CDR1 is SGHRS, CDR2 YFSETQ, per germline.

There are many counts of this clonotype. The V and J genes are TRBV7-2 and TRBJ2-1, with unresolved D. The length of the CDR3 is 12 residues. The V end lost 5 bases, the J end lost 10 bases, and 12 bases lay between the germline ends. Per germline, CDR1 SGHTA and CDR2 FQGNSA. Here the CDR3 DNA reads TGTGCCAGCAGCCCGCTGGCATGGGAGCAGTTCTTC. Amino acid sequence: CASSPLAWEQFF.

The V call is TRBV6-2 or TRBV6-3, the J call TRBJ2-7, with 12 bases aligning to TRBD2. The CDR3 length is 16 residues. V lost 0 bases and J lost 3; bases outside the gene matches: 3. From germline, CDR1 is MNHEY and CDR2 SVGEGT. CDR3 residues: CASSYSRLAGDYEQYF. As DNA, the CDR3 is TGTGCCAGCAGTTACTCGAGACTAGCGGGAGACTACGAGCAGTACTTC.

This rearrangement joins TRBV20-1 to TRBJ1-1, with D perhaps matching TRBD1 (5 bases). This CDR3 spans 12 amino acids. The germline CDR1 and CDR2 sequences are DFQATT and SNEGSKA (reference sequence). With 6 bases removed from V and 2 bases from J, the gap between germline ends came to 10 bases. The CDR3 is CSAAQGNTEAFF. The CDR3 DNA reads as TGCAGTGCAGCTCAGGGTAACACTGAAGCTTTCTTT.

Many counts were recorded for this clonotype. The chain recombines TRBV30 with TRBJ2-7, with TRBD1 identical over 8 bases. CDR3 length: 13 amino acids. Per germline, CDR1 GTSNPN and CDR2 SVGIG (reference sequence). Trimming at V came to 2 bases and at J to 2 bases, leaving 2 bases not matched to a gene. The CDR3 nucleotides are TGTGCCTGGAGTACAGGGGGGACCTACGAGCAGTACTTC. It specifies CAWSTGGTYEQYF.

Many counts were recorded for this clonotype. The chain recombines TRBV20-1 with TRBJ1-2, with D possibly being TRBD1 (5 bases). The CDR3 runs 13 residues. With 0 bases removed from V and 8 bases from J, the gap between germline ends came to 13 bases. Germline CDR1 and CDR2: DFQATT and SNEGSKA (reference sequence). In DNA form, the CDR3 reads TGCAGTGCTAGAGAGGGCAGGGAGGGAGGCTACACCTTC. Its translation is CSAREGREGGYTF.

The sample holds a few counts of this clonotype. The genes are TRBV5-6 and TRBJ1-2, with 7 nucleotides matching TRBD1. The CDR3 is 15 amino acids. The trim removed 4 bases at V and 4 bases at J, leaving 10 bases unmatched. CDR1 and CDR2 (germline): SGHDT, YYEEEE. CDR3: CASSTRTGRIYGYTF. The CDR3 nucleotides read TGTGCCAGCAGCACTCGGACAGGTAGAATCTATGGCTACACCTTC.

The V and J genes are TRBV2 and TRBJ2-7, with D hard to call. Germline CDR1 and CDR2: SNHLY and FYNNEI. This CDR3 is built from 14 residues. Deletions cut 10 bases from V and 0 bases from J, with 16 bases between. This CDR3 reads CAIPKTWSSYEQYF. The CDR3 DNA reads as TGTGCCATCCCCAAAACCTGGAGCTCCTACGAGCAGTACTTC.

Concerning this clonotype itself: A read error may account for a junction end that differs from germline. The rearrangement uses TRBV20-1 and TRBJ2-1, with D perhaps TRBD2 (6 bases). CDR1 is DFQATT and CDR2 is SNEGSKA in the germline V gene (reference sequence). The length of the CDR3 is 16 residues. In DNA form, the CDR3 reads TGCAGTGCTAGAGATCGGATAGCGGAGACCTACAATGAGCAGCTCTTC. This codes for CSARDRIAETYNEQLF.

This clonotype was recorded at least ten times. The V gene is TRBV11-2, the J gene TRBJ2-7; D might be TRBD2 (6 bases). The CDR3 is made up of 14 amino acids. Germline CDR1 is SGHAT and CDR2 is FQNNGV. V lost 0 bases and J 5 bases, leaving 11 bases between the germline ends. The CDR3 DNA sequence: TGTGCCAGCAGCTTAGACTTCGGGAGCAACGAGCAGTACTTC. Residues: CASSLDFGSNEQYF.

This clonotype has more than one count but fewer than ten. This chain joins TRBV28 and TRBJ1-6; D not certain. CDR1 is MDHEN and CDR2 is SYDVKM in the germline V gene. V lost 1 base, J lost 7 bases, and 11 bases lay in between. This CDR3 is 15 amino acids long. The CDR3 sequence is CASSLLEGINSPLHF. The CDR3 DNA sequence: TGTGCCAGCAGTTTATTGGAGGGTATCAATTCACCCCTCCACTTT.

To note about this clonotype: This sequence may be a read error, since a much larger clone differs from it by one base. This sequence joins TRBV6-5 and TRBJ1-4; 7 bases map to TRBD1. The CDR3 has 15 residues. CDR1 is MNHEY and CDR2 is SVGAGI in the germline V gene. CDR3 sequence (DNA): TGTGCCAGCAGTTATTCCGGGACAGTTAATGAAAAACTGTCTTTT. Amino acid sequence: CASSYSGTVNEKLSF.

This clonotype was counted between two and nine times. The V call is TRBV2, the J call TRBJ2-7, with 10 bases fitting TRBD2. The CDR3 covers 15 residues. In germline, CDR1 is SNHLY, CDR2 FYNNEI. V lost 3 bases, J lost 2 bases, and 4 bases stayed unmatched. The CDR3 nucleotides read TGTGCCAGCAGTGATTCAGGGACTAGCGCCTACGAGCAGTACTTC. It codes for CASSDSGTSAYEQYF.

This clonotype was detected only a few times. An end of the junction does not agree with germline; a read error may underlie this. The chain is built from TRBV5-5 and TRBJ2-1; TRBD1 agrees at 11 bases. The length of the CDR3 is 14 residues. From germline, CDR1 is SGHKS and CDR2 YYEKEE (reference sequence). The CDR3 nucleotides read TGTGCCAGCTCACCGGACAGGGGGCTGAATGAGCAGTCCTTC. Protein product: CASSPDRGLNEQSF. The variable domain in full, with the rest retrieved from reference TRBV5-5 and TRBJ2-1, is DAGVTQSPTHLIKTRGQQVTLRCSPISGHKSVSWYQQVLGQGPQFIFQYYEKEERGRGNFPDRFSARQFPNYSSELNVNALLLGDSALYLCASSPDRGLNEQSFGPGTRLTVL.

This clonotype has a count of ten or more. This CDR3 reads CASSYVTGVNTEAFF. The DNA for the CDR3 is TGTGCCAGCAGTTACGTGACAGGGGTAAACACTGAAGCTTTCTTT. The chain recombines TRBV6-5 with TRBJ1-1, with 8 bases that match TRBD1. Trimming took 2 bases from V and 2 from J; bases not matched to a gene: 4. Germline V CDR1 and CDR2: MNHEY, SVGAGI. This CDR3 spans 15 amino acids.

This chain uses TRBV11-2 with TRBJ1-2; D perhaps matches TRBD1 (6 bases). Germline V gene data show CDR1 as SGHAT and CDR2 as FQNNGV. CDR3 size: 15 residues. V lost 3 bases and J 4 bases, leaving 15 bases between the germline ends. The CDR3 here is CASSFGGASIYGYTF. The CDR3, as DNA: TGTGCCAGCAGCTTTGGGGGGGCCTCAATCTATGGCTACACCTTC.

There are a few counts of this clonotype. This chain uses TRBV3-1 with TRBJ2-7; D is possibly TRBD1 or TRBD2 (6 bases each). The ends were cut back, 0 bases at V and 2 bases at J, with 14 bases in the middle. The CDR3 is 16 residues long. CDR1 is LGHDT, CDR2 YNNKEL, per germline (reference sequence). CDR3 sequence reads: CASSQEGGWGAYEQYF. Written as DNA, the CDR3 is TGTGCCAGCAGCCAAGAGGGGGGCTGGGGGGCCTACGAGCAGTACTTC.